These T cell receptor beta chains were read from a single sample in a study of cytomegalovirus exposure and HLA in healthy donors. This table comes from immunoSEQ multiplex PCR, and its TCRdb copy is limited to in-frame clones, with some not included. The table shows over 85,000 clones, with less than 80% occurring only once. Sample: PBMCs. The receptors here all came from a man aged 35 to 55 in good health and CMV-seronegative. The CDR3 runs from the conserved cysteine through the conserved F or W.

v_call	j_call	cdr3_length	cdr3_aa
TRBV28	TRBJ2-7	13	CASRWRATYEQYF
TRBV29-1	TRBJ1-2	14	CSVEPRPEGNGYTF
TRBV14	TRBJ1-1	13	CASSQAGWTEAFF
TRBV7-9	TRBJ1-1	13	CSSSYGEQGWAFF
TRBV7-9	TRBJ2-1	15	CAGAGTGSSYNEQFF
TRBV4-3	TRBJ2-1	19	CASSQDILTSGRPANEQFF
TRBV6-1	TRBJ2-1	11	CASSTGDNEFF
TRBV5-1	TRBJ2-3	15	CASSLQGTSTDTQYF
TRBV9	TRBJ2-4	13	CASSVGSGNIQYF
TRBV13	TRBJ2-1	16	CASSSLTSGRYNEQFF
TRBV6-1	TRBJ2-3	15	CASSGASGGSDTQYF
TRBV7-2	TRBJ1-5	16	CASSYRAGQINQPQHF
TRBV7-2	TRBJ2-1	15	CASASGTGVFYEQFF
TRBV27	TRBJ2-7	16	CASSFRGQGFRYEQYF
TRBV5-5	TRBJ2-7	16	CASSLVPTRQSVEQYF
TRBV7-9	TRBJ2-1	13	CASTGVPYNEQFF